These 23 T cell receptor beta chains came from one sample sequenced in a study of OX40 agonist ivuxolimab in advanced cancers. Preparation of the library involved the immunoSEQ multiplex PCR assay. TCRdb holds this immuneACCESS table with in-frame rearrangements only. Some clones are missing; in checked studies, unresolved V genes explain under half, and the rest has no known cause. Within this sample are roughly 48,000 clones, with around 90% of them counted one time only. The top ten clonotypes cover around 48% of the sample. Source: CD4+ or CD8+ T cells sorted from blood, taken in a trial of the OX40 agonist ivuxolimab. All receptors derive from an adult with an advanced solid tumor such as melanoma, head and neck, liver or kidney cancer.

The chain links TRBV13 to TRBJ1-1; D remains unclear. CDR1 PRHDT and CDR2 FYEKMQ come from the germline V gene (reference sequence). This CDR3 region has 11 residues. Trimming removed 7 bases at V and 1 base at J, with 4 bases between. The CDR3 sequence is CASNTNTEAFF. CDR3 in DNA: TGTGCCAGCAACACGAACACTGAAGCTTTCTTT.

V is TRBV19 and J is TRBJ2-7, with TRBD1 identical over 9 bases. The CDR3 length is 14 residues. The germline CDR1 and CDR2 sequences are LNHDA and SQIVND (reference sequence). Losses at the gene ends were 3 bases for V and 5 bases for J; bases not matched to a gene: 5. The CDR3 sequence is CASSMEGQGDEQYF. CDR3 in DNA: TGTGCCAGTAGTATGGAGGGACAGGGTGACGAGCAGTACTTC.

The chain is built from TRBV13 and TRBJ2-1; 7 bases align to TRBD1. V was pared by 3 bases and J by 2 bases, with 4 bases of the junction left unmatched. There are 15 residues in the CDR3. Germline CDR1 is PRHDT and CDR2 is FYEKMQ (reference sequence). The CDR3 nucleotides read TGTGCCAGCAGCTTGGGAGACAGGGCCTACAATGAGCAGTTCTTC. Translating gives CASSLGDRAYNEQFF.

The chain uses TRBV29-1 and TRBJ2-1; maybe TRBD2 (6 bases). The CDR3 totals 14 residues. Trimming stripped 3 bases from V and 8 bases from J, with 17 bases between. Germline V gene sequence: CDR1 SQVTM, CDR2 ANQGSEA. In DNA form, the CDR3 reads TGCAGCGTTGAGGGAGGCCTAGCGTGGGATGAGCAGTTCTTC. Amino acid sequence: CSVEGGLAWDEQFF.

With respect to this clone: The same CDR3 also results from other DNA sequences found in this sample. Here the CDR3 DNA reads TGTGCCAGCAGTCCCGGGACAGATAGCAATCAGCCCCAGCATTTT. Translated, it gives CASSPGTDSNQPQHF. The chain carries TRBV27 and TRBJ1-5; 7 bases are shared with TRBD1. The CDR3 is 15 amino acids. CDR1 is MNHEY, CDR2 SMNVEV, per germline (reference sequence). J was trimmed by 0 bases and V by 5 bases; bases with no gene match: 4.

The rearrangement uses TRBV28 and TRBJ2-7; a weak D match, TRBD1 (5 bases). Germline V CDR1 and CDR2: MDHEN, SYDVKM. The CDR3 spans 12 residues. Between the trimmed V and J ends, which lost 6 bases and 7 bases, there was a span of 13 bases. This CDR3 is CASSLLGDEQYF. DNA for the CDR3: TGTGCCAGCAGCCTCCTAGGGGATGAGCAGTACTTC.

The chain joins TRBV4-1 to TRBJ2-7; the match to TRBD1 covers 9 bases. The V gene end was trimmed by 1 base and the J gene end by 5 bases; junction bases not matched to a gene: 9. This CDR3 spans 16 amino acids. From germline, CDR1 is MGHRA and CDR2 YSYEKL. The CDR3 region has the DNA TGCGCCAGCAGCCAAGGGGTCGGGACAGGGTCCCACGAGCAGTACTTC. It specifies CASSQGVGTGSHEQYF.

This clone has just a few counts. The rearrangement joins TRBV7-2 to TRBJ2-7; D perhaps matches TRBD2 (5 bases). The length of the CDR3 is 13 residues. Deletions cut 8 bases from V and 2 bases from J, with 13 bases between. Germline V CDR1 and CDR2: SGHTA, FQGNSA. CDR3 DNA sequence: TGTGCCAGCGGCCTTGGACTTACCTACGAGCAGTACTTC. Amino acids: CASGLGLTYEQYF.

This clone showed up just once. V and J are TRBV28 and TRBJ2-2, with D hard to call. V was trimmed by 6 bases and J by 7 bases, leaving 12 bases between them. CDR1 is MDHEN and CDR2 is SYDVKM in the germline V gene. There are 13 residues in the CDR3. Here the CDR3 reads CASRLRYFGELFF. For the CDR3, the DNA is TGTGCCAGCAGACTTCGTTATTTCGGGGAGCTGTTTTTT.

The chain links TRBV28 to TRBJ2-7, with TRBD1 as a possible D gene (5 bases). Germline CDR1 MDHEN, CDR2 SYDVKM. The ends were cut back, 3 bases at V and 0 bases at J, with 15 bases in the middle. The CDR3 has 16 residues. The CDR3 nucleotides are TGTGCCAGCAGTTTGAGGCCAGGGTGGAGCTCCTACGAGCAGTACTTC. It is translated as CASSLRPGWSSYEQYF.

The genes are TRBV5-5 and TRBJ2-7, with D possibly TRBD2 on 5 matching bases. Per germline, CDR1 SGHKS and CDR2 YYEKEE (reference sequence). The ends were cut back, 4 bases at V and 2 bases at J, with 13 bases in the middle. The CDR3 is 14 amino acids. The CDR3 spells CASSTGLGTYEQYF. DNA of the CDR3: TGTGCCAGCAGCACGGGGTTGGGTACCTACGAGCAGTACTTC.

The rearrangement uses TRBV6-6 and TRBJ2-2, with 8 positions matching TRBD1. This CDR3 spans 14 amino acids. CDR1 and CDR2 (germline): MNHNY, SVGAGI (reference sequence). The junction had 4 bases not matched to a gene; V was cut back by 6 bases and J by 4 bases. CDR3 sequence: CASRATGATGELFF. The CDR3 coding sequence is TGTGCCAGCAGGGCGACAGGGGCCACCGGGGAGCTGTTTTTT.

This clone was picked up one time. The chain carries TRBV7-9 and TRBJ2-6; D possibly matches TRBD1 or TRBD2 (5 bases each). CDR3 length: 17 residues. The germline V gene has CDR1 SEHNR and CDR2 FQNEAQ (reference sequence). V was shortened by 0 bases and J by 0 bases, with 9 bases between the two germline ends. In nucleotides, the CDR3 is TGTGCCAGCAGCTTAGCTCGGGGCTACTCTGGGGCCAACGTCCTGACTTTC. Protein: CASSLARGYSGANVLTF.

The chain has TRBV14 and TRBJ2-2; 7 bases map to TRBD2. CDR1 SGHDN and CDR2 FVKESK come from the germline V gene. Unmatched junction bases numbered 5, after V lost 5 bases and J lost 5 bases. The CDR3 is 14 amino acids. The chain's CDR3 is CASSSLGGTGELFF. In nucleotides, the CDR3 is TGTGCCAGCAGCTCCCTGGGGGGGACCGGGGAGCTGTTTTTT.

The chain links TRBV27 to TRBJ2-5; D ambiguous. V was cut by 5 bases and J by 2 bases, with 12 bases left in between. Looked up from germline, CDR1 is MNHEY and CDR2 is SMNVEV (reference sequence). The CDR3 has 14 residues. As DNA, the CDR3 is TGTGCCAGCAGTGCCCGAGTTTTTCAAGAGACCCAGTACTTC. It is translated as CASSARVFQETQYF.

The chain joins TRBV4-2 to TRBJ2-5; 8 bases agree with TRBD1. Germline V gene lookup returns CDR1 LGHNA and CDR2 YNFKEQ. With V trimmed by 0 bases and J by 5 bases, 8 bases remained unmatched. The CDR3 spans 16 residues. The CDR3 loop reads CASSQDIIWDRETQYF. DNA of the CDR3: TGTGCCAGCAGCCAAGATATAATCTGGGACAGGGAGACCCAGTACTTC.

This chain connects TRBV11-2 to TRBJ2-2; 9 bases are a match to TRBD1. Germline CDR1 is SGHAT and CDR2 is FQNNGV. This CDR3 comprises 17 residues. V lost 1 base and J lost 0; bases outside the gene matches: 3. In nucleotides, the CDR3 is TGTGCCAGCAGCTTAGGGGACAGGGATTCGAACACCGGGGAGCTGTTTTTT. Its protein product is CASSLGDRDSNTGELFF.

J is TRBJ2-7 and V is TRBV9, with 11 bases identical to TRBD1. The CDR3 extends over 15 amino acids. Germline CDR1 is SGDLS and CDR2 is YYNGEE. V dropped 2 bases and J dropped 5; count of bases not matched to a gene: 6. CDR3 bases: TGTGCCAGCAGCGTCGGACAGGGGGCAGGCAACGAGCAGTACTTC. Its translation is CASSVGQGAGNEQYF.

This CDR3 reads CASSVNENEAFF. CDR3 nucleotide sequence: TGTGCCAGCAGCGTAAATGAGAATGAAGCTTTCTTT. This chain joins TRBV9 and TRBJ1-1; unclear D gene. V lost 1 base and J lost 7, with 8 bases in between. The CDR3 length is 12 residues. Germline assignment: CDR1 SGDLS and CDR2 YYNGEE.

This chain connects TRBV29-1 to TRBJ2-7; perhaps D is TRBD1 or TRBD2 (5 bases each). The ends were cut back, 6 bases at V and 1 base at J, with 10 bases in the middle. The CDR3 is 12 amino acids. Germline V CDR1 and CDR2: SQVTM, ANQGSEA. This chain's CDR3 is CSVGDGSYEQYF. Written as DNA, the CDR3 is TGCAGCGTCGGGGACGGGTCCTACGAGCAGTACTTC.

In regard to this clone: A read error is possible here, since a much larger clone lies one base away. The sample holds other DNA sequences that translate to the same CDR3. The chain is built from TRBV4-3 and TRBJ2-3; D ambiguous. Trimming took off 1 base at V and 6 bases at J, with 8 bases between the two ends. The CDR3 has 13 residues. In germline, CDR1 is LGHNA, CDR2 YSLEER. The CDR3 coding sequence is TGCGCCAGCAGCCAAGTATTTCAGGATACGCAGTATTTT. Amino acids: CASSQVFQDTQYF.

This chain joins TRBV7-2 and TRBJ2-7; 11 bases line up with TRBD2. This CDR3 contains 14 residues. With 7 bases clipped from V and 2 bases from J, the junction kept 4 bases outside the gene matches. Germline assignment: CDR1 SGHTA and CDR2 FQGNSA. The CDR3 spells CASTPTSGAYEQYF. CDR3 DNA: TGTGCCAGCACCCCGACTAGCGGGGCCTACGAGCAGTACTTC.

The chain has TRBV4-3 and TRBJ2-1, with no clear D. V lost 1 base and J lost 7, with 5 bases in between. The germline V gene has CDR1 LGHNA and CDR2 YSLEER. CDR3 length: 12 amino acids. The CDR3 nucleotides are TGCGCCAGCAGCCAAGTGGGGAATGAGCAGTTCTTC. As protein: CASSQVGNEQFF.